Shown below are 2 T cell receptor beta chains from a single sample sequenced in a study of blood T cell repertoires in COVID-19. The repertoire was sequenced with immunoSEQ multiplex PCR; TCRdb's copy has only in-frame clones and lacks some. The sample shows tens of thousands of clones, 75% to 85% of them seen only once. Sequenced: peripheral blood. The receptors originated from a man aged 55-75 years with acute or convalescent COVID-19.

The rearrangement joins TRBV2 to TRBJ2-1; 9 bases agree with TRBD2. CDR1 is SNHLY and CDR2 is FYNNEI in the germline V gene. The CDR3 runs to 16 residues. Germline trimming cut 5 bases from V and 7 bases from J; bases unmatched to any gene: 12. DNA of the CDR3: TGTGCCAGCAGTAAGAGAGTAGCGGGGGCCTTAAATGAGCAGTTCTTC. Translated, it gives CASSKRVAGALNEQFF.

V usage is TRBV14 and J usage is TRBJ1-2; D remains ambiguous. Germline CDR1 reads SGHDN; CDR2 reads FVKESK. This CDR3 is built from 15 residues. The V end lost 4 bases, the J end lost 3 bases, and 15 bases lay between the germline ends. The CDR3 DNA reads as TGTGCCAGCAGCCCCGTGGAGGGTCGTGACTATGGCTACACCTTC. It specifies CASSPVEGRDYGYTF.